This T cell receptor beta chain emerged from a study of blood T cell repertoires in COVID-19. Study-level information: Collection of acute and convalescent COVID-19 samples took place in the United States, Italy and Spain. T cells, B-cell-depleted T cells, or PBMCs provided the cDNA or gDNA that served as material.

V lost 5 bases, J lost 2 bases, and 5 bases stayed unmatched. Germline CDR1 MDHEN, CDR2 SYDVKM. The CDR3 runs 14 residues. As processed by the authors: Estimation of nucleated cell counts relied on the amplification of reference gene primers. The table came from immunoSEQ multiplex PCR; TCRdb's copy has only in-frame clones and leaves some out. That table furnishes V, J and clone size, whereas the DNA furnished D and trimming. The repertoire has approximately 68,000 clones, around nine tenths of them found once; the top ten carry roughly 6.5%. The rearrangement joins TRBV28 to TRBJ2-7; 8 nucleotides match TRBD1. The sequenced material came from peripheral blood. This sequence originates from a man aged 50 to 59 with active COVID-19. The CDR3 nucleotides read TGTGCCAGCAGTGGGACAGGAATAACCTACGAGCAGTACTTC. It encodes CASSGTGITYEQYF. Together with reference TRBV28 and TRBJ2-7, the CDR3 gives the full variable domain: DVKVTQSSRYLVKRTGEKVFLECVQDMDHENMFWYRQDPGLGLRLIYFSYDVKMKEKGDIPEGYSVSREKKERFSLILESASTNQTSMYLCASSGTGITYEQYFGPGTRLTVT.